The sequence of this T cell receptor (beta chain) was determined in a study of T cell responses to AZD1222 COVID-19 vaccine. Measured with immunoSEQ multiplex PCR; TCRdb has only the in-frame clones, and not every one. The sample includes 150,000 to 200,000 clones, roughly 88% of them seen just once. CDR1 and CDR2 from the germline V gene are SGHAT and FQNNGV. Trimming cost V 5 bases and J 4 bases, with 13 bases left between them. The CDR3 loop spans 14 amino acids. Samples with a second dose at about 4 or about 12 weeks were pooled together. This receptor was taken from an adult who received the AZD1222 COVID-19 vaccine. The specimen was peripheral blood, collected 28 days after the second AZD1222 dose. The V and J genes are TRBV11-2 and TRBJ2-3; no firm D call. CDR3 amino acids: CASSLGRNPDTQYF. For the CDR3, the DNA is TGTGCCAGCAGCCTCGGAAGGAATCCAGATACGCAGTATTTT.